Included here is one T cell receptor (beta chain) sequence, with context. The source of the sample is a study of cytomegalovirus exposure and HLA in healthy donors. This CDR3 region has 15 residues. Trimming took off 0 bases at V and 6 bases at J, with 14 bases between the two ends. Germline V gene data show CDR1 as SGHNT and CDR2 as YYREEE (reference sequence). Primers included in the PCR were 60 Vbeta and 13 Jbeta primers. Clones were sequenced by immunoSEQ multiplex PCR, and TCRdb holds only the in-frame ones, with some missing. The table includes roughly 80,000 clones, roughly 65% detected once. Sequenced input: PBMCs. The chain is built from TRBV5-4 and TRBJ2-3; tentative D call: TRBD2 (7 bases). This TCR came from a male donor in good health and CMV-seropositive. The CDR3 DNA reads as TGTGCCAGCAGCTTGGGAAAGGGGGGGCAGGATACGCAGTATTTT. This sequence encodes CASSLGKGGQDTQYF.